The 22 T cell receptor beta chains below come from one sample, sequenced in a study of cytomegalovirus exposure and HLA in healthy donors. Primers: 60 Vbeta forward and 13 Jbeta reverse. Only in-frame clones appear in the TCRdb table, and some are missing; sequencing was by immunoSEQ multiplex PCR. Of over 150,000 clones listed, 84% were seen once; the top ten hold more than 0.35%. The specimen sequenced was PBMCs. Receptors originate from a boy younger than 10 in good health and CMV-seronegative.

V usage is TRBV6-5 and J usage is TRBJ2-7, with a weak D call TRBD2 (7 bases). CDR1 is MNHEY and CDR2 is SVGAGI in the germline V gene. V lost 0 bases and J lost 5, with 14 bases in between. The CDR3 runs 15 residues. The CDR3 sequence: CASSYSRRGGHEQYF. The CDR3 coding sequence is TGTGCCAGCAGTTACTCGCGCAGGGGAGGGCACGAGCAGTACTTC.

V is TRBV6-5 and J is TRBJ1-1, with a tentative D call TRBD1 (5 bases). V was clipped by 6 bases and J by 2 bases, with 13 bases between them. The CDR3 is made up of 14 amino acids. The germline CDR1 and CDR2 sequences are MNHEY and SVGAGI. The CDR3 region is CASSLDSPNTEAFF. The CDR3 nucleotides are TGTGCCAGCAGCCTCGACAGCCCAAACACTGAAGCTTTCTTT.

The CDR3 bases are TGTGCCAGCAGTCGGACTAGCGGGAGTACTAATGAGCAGTTCTTC. Protein sequence: CASSRTSGSTNEQFF. V gene TRBV6-5 combines with J gene TRBJ2-1; 13 bases match TRBD2. J lost 7 bases, V lost 5 bases, and 5 bases had no gene match. The germline CDR1 and CDR2 sequences are MNHEY and SVGAGI. The CDR3 runs 15 residues.

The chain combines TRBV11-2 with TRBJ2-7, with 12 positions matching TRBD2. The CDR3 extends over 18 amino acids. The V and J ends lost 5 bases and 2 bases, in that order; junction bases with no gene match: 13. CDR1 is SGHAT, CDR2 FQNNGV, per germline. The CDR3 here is CASSPFGLAGIRAYEQYF. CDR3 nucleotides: TGTGCCAGCAGCCCCTTCGGACTAGCGGGAATCCGGGCCTACGAGCAGTACTTC.

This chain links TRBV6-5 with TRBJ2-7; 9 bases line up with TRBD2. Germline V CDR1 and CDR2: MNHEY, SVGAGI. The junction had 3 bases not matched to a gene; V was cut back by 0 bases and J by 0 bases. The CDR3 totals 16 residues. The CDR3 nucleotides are TGTGCCAGCAGTTACTCGGCGGGAGGGGCCTCCTACGAGCAGTACTTC. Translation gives CASSYSAGGASYEQYF.

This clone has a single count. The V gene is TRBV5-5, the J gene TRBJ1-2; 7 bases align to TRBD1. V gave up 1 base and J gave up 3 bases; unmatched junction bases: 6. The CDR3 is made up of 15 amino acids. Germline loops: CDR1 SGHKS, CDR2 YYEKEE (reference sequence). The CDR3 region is CASSLFTGADYGYTF. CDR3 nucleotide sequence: TGTGCCAGCAGCTTGTTTACAGGGGCTGACTATGGCTACACCTTC. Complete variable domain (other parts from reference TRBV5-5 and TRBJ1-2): DAGVTQSPTHLIKTRGQQVTLRCSPISGHKSVSWYQQVLGQGPQFIFQYYEKEERGRGNFPDRFSARQFPNYSSELNVNALLLGDSALYLCASSLFTGADYGYTFGSGTRLTVV.

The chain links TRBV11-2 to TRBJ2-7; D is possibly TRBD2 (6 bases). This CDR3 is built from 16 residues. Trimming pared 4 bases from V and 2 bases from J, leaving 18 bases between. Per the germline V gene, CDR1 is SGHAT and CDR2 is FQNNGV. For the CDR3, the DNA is TGTGCCAGCAGCTCGGGGCGGGACGGCCTCACCTACGAGCAGTACTTC. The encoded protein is CASSSGRDGLTYEQYF.

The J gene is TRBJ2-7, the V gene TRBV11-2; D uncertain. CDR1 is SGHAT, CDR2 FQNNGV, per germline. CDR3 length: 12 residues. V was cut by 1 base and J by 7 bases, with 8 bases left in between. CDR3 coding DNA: TGTGCCAGCAGCTTAGCTTGGCAGGAGCAGTACTTC. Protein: CASSLAWQEQYF.

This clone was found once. CDR3 sequence: CSAREPYGYTF. CDR3 coding DNA: TGCAGTGCTAGGGAGCCCTATGGCTACACCTTC. The chain has TRBV20-1 and TRBJ1-2, with no clear D. This CDR3 comprises 11 residues. CDR1 is DFQATT and CDR2 is SNEGSKA in the germline V gene (reference sequence). Trimming removed 3 bases at V and 4 bases at J, with 6 bases between.

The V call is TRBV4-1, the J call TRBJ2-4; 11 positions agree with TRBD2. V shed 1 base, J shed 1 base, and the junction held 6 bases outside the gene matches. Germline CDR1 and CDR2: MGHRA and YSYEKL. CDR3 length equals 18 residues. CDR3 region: CASSQGGLAVMAKNIQYF. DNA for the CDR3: TGCGCCAGCAGCCAAGGGGGACTAGCGGTGATGGCCAAAAACATTCAGTACTTC.

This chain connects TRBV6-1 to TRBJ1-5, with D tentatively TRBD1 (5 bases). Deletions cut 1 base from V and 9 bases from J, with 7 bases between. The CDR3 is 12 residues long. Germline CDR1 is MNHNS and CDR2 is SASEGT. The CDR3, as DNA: TGTGCCAGCAGTGAAGGGAGGGGGCCCCAGCATTTT. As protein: CASSEGRGPQHF.

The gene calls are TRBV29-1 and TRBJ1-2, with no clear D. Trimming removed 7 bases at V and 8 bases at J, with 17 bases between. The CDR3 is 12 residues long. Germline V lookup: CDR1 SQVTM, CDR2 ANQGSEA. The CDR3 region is CSARGSSGGYTF. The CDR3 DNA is TGCAGCGCCAGAGGGAGCTCCGGCGGCTACACCTTC.

As DNA, the CDR3 is TGTGCCAGCAGCTTATACGGAGGGGAAGCCTACGAGCAGTACTTC. Its protein product is CASSLYGGEAYEQYF. J is TRBJ2-7 and V is TRBV11-2, with D perhaps TRBD2 (6 bases). Germline V lookup: CDR1 SGHAT, CDR2 FQNNGV. V dropped 2 bases and J dropped 2 bases, with 13 bases sitting between them. The CDR3 spans 15 residues.

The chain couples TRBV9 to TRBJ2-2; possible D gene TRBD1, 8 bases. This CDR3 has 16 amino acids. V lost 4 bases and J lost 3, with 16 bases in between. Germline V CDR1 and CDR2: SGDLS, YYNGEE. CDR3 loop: CASSPTGGGDTGELFF. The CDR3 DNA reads TGTGCCAGCAGCCCTACAGGGGGGGGAGACACCGGGGAGCTGTTTTTT. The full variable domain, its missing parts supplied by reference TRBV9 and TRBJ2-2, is DSGVTQTPKHLITATGQRVTLRCSPRSGDLSVYWYQQSLDQGLQFLIQYYNGEERAKGNILERFSAQQFPDLHSELNLSSLELGDSALYFCASSPTGGGDTGELFFGEGSRLTVL.

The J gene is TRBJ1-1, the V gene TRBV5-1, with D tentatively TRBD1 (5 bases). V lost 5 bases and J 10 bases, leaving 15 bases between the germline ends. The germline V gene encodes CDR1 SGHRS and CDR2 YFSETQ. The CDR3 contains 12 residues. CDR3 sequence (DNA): TGCGCCAGCAGTTTTACAGGAGTTCGAGCTTTCTTT. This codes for CASSFTGVRAFF. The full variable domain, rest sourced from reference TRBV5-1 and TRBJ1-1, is KAGVTQTPRYLIKTRGQQVTLSCSPISGHRSVSWYQQTPGQGLQFLFEYFSETQRNKGNFPGRFSGRQFSNSRSEMNVSTLELGDSALYLCASSFTGVRAFFGQGTRLTVV.

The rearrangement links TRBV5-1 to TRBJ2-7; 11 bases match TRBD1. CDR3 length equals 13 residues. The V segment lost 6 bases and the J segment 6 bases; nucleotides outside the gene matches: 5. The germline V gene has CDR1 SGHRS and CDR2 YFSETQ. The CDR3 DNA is TGCGCCAGCAACCGGGACAGGGGGGCCGAGCAGTACTTC. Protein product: CASNRDRGAEQYF.

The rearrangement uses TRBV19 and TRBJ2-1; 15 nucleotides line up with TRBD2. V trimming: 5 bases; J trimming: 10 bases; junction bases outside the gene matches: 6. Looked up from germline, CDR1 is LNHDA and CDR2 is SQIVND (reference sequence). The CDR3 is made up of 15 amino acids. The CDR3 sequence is CASSRTGLAGGEQFF. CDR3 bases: TGTGCCAGTAGTCGCACGGGACTAGCGGGAGGCGAGCAGTTCTTC.

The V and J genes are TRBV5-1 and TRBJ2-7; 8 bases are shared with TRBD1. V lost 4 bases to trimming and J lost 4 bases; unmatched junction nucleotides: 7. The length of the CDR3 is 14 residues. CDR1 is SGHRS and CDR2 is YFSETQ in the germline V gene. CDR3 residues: CASSSPGQVYEQYF. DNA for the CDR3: TGCGCCAGCAGCAGCCCGGGACAGGTATACGAGCAGTACTTC.

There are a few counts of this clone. The CDR3 region has the DNA TGTGCCAGCAGTGTGGAGGGGACAGGGGACACTGAAGCTTTCTTT. It encodes CASSVEGTGDTEAFF. The V call is TRBV2, the J call TRBJ1-1; 10 bases match TRBD1. Germline V gene sequence: CDR1 SNHLY, CDR2 FYNNEI. This CDR3 is 15 amino acids long. V shed 4 bases and J 3 bases; nucleotides not matched to a gene: 5.

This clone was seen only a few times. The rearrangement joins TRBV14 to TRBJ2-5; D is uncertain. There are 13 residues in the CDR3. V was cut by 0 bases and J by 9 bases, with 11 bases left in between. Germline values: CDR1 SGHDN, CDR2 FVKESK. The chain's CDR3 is CASSQESVSPQYF. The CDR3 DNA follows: TGTGCCAGCAGCCAAGAATCAGTCTCCCCCCAGTACTTC.

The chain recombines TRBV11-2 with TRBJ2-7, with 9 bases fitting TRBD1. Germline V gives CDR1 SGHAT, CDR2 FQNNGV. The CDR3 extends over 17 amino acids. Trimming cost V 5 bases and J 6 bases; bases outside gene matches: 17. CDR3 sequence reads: CASSPRRGQGKEGEQYF. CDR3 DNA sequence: TGTGCCAGCAGCCCCAGGCGGGGACAGGGCAAGGAAGGCGAGCAGTACTTC.

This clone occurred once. DNA for the CDR3: TGTGCCAGCAGTCTTGCCGGGCCCCGGGCGGGAACTGAAGCTTTCTTT. Residues: CASSLAGPRAGTEAFF. The chain recombines TRBV2 with TRBJ1-1; no reliable D call. This CDR3 region has 16 residues. CDR1 and CDR2 from the germline V gene are SNHLY and FYNNEI. The V and J ends lost 5 bases and 5 bases respectively, with 21 bases between them.